This TCR beta chain was sequenced during a study of control samples from healthy donors and cancer patients. Libraries were prepared by immunoSEQ multiplex PCR; TCRdb keeps only in-frame clonotypes and omits some of them. The table has more than 95,000 clones, 88% seen once. The V segment lost 6 bases and the J segment 1 base; nucleotides outside the gene matches: 5. This CDR3 is built from 15 residues. From germline, CDR1 is ENHRY and CDR2 SYGVKD. The sequence came from a woman in her 70s in good health. The chain links TRBV10-3 to TRBJ2-2; TRBD2 aligns across 7 bases. The material sequenced was blood. CDR3 nucleotides: TGTGCCATCAGCAATGAGCGGGGGAACACCGGGGAGCTGTTTTTT. As protein: CAISNERGNTGELFF.